Below are 5 T cell receptor beta chains sequenced from a single sample in a study of human T cells and chemical hapten exposure. Time point: patch test 1, 2 weeks after DPC sensitization. Sample treatment: therapeutic diphenylcyclopropenone sensitization with weekly scalp DPC. TCRdb re-derived calls from the RACE reads in MiXCR, one entry per CDR3 protein. The sample holds 300,000 to 450,000 distinct CDR3 sequences, around 4.8% seen once. This specimen consisted of whole blood, obtained in connection with sensitization to the hapten diphenylcyclopropenone (DPC). The receptor set was obtained from a woman between 45 and 65 years old with alopecia areata. Some clones in this sample may be carry-over from other donors' samples.

The chain uses TRBV28 and TRBJ2-7; D unclear. The CDR3 is made up of 11 amino acids. The V gene lost 2 bases and the J gene lost 12 bases, with 11 bases spanning the gap. The germline V gene encodes CDR1 MDHEN and CDR2 SYDVKM. The CDR3 is CASSLTNLRYF. The CDR3 nucleotides are TGTGCCAGCAGTTTAACAAACCTCCGGTACTTC.

The J gene is TRBJ2-3, the V gene TRBV2, with 7 bases that match TRBD2. Trimming cost V 0 bases and J 4 bases; bases outside gene matches: 4. There are 15 residues in the CDR3. Germline V gene sequence: CDR1 SNHLY, CDR2 FYNNEI. The CDR3 here is CASSEAGGVADTQYF. DNA of the CDR3: TGTGCCAGCAGTGAAGCTGGGGGGGTGGCAGATACGCAGTATTTT.

This clonotype has ten or more counts. The CDR3 nucleotides are TGTGCCAGCAGTAGGCCCAACCAGCTAGCCAAAAACATTCAGTACTTC. This translates into CASSRPNQLAKNIQYF. The chain uses TRBV12-3 or TRBV12-4 and TRBJ2-4; D unresolved. Trimming pared 5 bases from V and 0 bases from J, leaving 14 bases between. The CDR3 covers 16 residues.

This clonotype was observed at least ten times. The J gene is TRBJ2-7, the V gene TRBV5-1; 8 bases are a match to TRBD2. CDR3 length equals 15 residues. Trimming removed 4 bases from V and 7 bases from J; junction bases left unmatched: 13. CDR1 is SGHRS and CDR2 is YFSETQ in the germline V gene. The CDR3 DNA reads as TGCGCCAGCAGCCCCGCGGGAGGCCCGTTTGGTGAGCAGTACTTC. Encoded protein: CASSPAGGPFGEQYF.

This clonotype has a handful of counts. The gene calls are TRBV12-3 or TRBV12-4 and TRBJ2-2, with 10 bases fitting TRBD2. The CDR3 is 15 residues long. V lost 5 bases, J lost 5 bases, and 5 bases stayed unmatched. Here the CDR3 reads CASSPAGGPTGELFF. The DNA for the CDR3 is TGTGCCAGCAGTCCAGCGGGGGGGCCTACCGGGGAGCTGTTTTTT.